This T cell receptor beta chain was sequenced in a study of shared clonotypes between healthy human individuals. Study observations and caveats: Among donors, clonotype sharing was expected to be affected by sequencing depth.

CD8 cells regarded as naive lacked CD45RO, were positively chosen for CCR7, and omitted terminally differentiated effector memory CD45RA+ cells. In the case of this clone: Its antigen remains unidentified.

The CDR3 totals 15 residues. Per germline, CDR1 SGDLS and CDR2 YYNGEE. The V and J ends lost 3 bases and 7 bases, in that order; junction bases with no gene match: 10. Generated by immunoSEQ multiplex PCR, the TCRdb table keeps only in-frame clones and is missing some. This table holds about 820,000 clones, 80% to 95% found once. This sequence originates from a man aged 25-40 years in good health. V is TRBV9 and J is TRBJ2-5; 9 nucleotides match TRBD2. Sequencing was done on a sample of naive CD8+ T cells sorted from blood. Here the CDR3 reads CASSAGLATLGTQYF. The CDR3 DNA reads TGTGCCAGCAGCGCGGGACTAGCCACATTAGGGACCCAGTACTTC.